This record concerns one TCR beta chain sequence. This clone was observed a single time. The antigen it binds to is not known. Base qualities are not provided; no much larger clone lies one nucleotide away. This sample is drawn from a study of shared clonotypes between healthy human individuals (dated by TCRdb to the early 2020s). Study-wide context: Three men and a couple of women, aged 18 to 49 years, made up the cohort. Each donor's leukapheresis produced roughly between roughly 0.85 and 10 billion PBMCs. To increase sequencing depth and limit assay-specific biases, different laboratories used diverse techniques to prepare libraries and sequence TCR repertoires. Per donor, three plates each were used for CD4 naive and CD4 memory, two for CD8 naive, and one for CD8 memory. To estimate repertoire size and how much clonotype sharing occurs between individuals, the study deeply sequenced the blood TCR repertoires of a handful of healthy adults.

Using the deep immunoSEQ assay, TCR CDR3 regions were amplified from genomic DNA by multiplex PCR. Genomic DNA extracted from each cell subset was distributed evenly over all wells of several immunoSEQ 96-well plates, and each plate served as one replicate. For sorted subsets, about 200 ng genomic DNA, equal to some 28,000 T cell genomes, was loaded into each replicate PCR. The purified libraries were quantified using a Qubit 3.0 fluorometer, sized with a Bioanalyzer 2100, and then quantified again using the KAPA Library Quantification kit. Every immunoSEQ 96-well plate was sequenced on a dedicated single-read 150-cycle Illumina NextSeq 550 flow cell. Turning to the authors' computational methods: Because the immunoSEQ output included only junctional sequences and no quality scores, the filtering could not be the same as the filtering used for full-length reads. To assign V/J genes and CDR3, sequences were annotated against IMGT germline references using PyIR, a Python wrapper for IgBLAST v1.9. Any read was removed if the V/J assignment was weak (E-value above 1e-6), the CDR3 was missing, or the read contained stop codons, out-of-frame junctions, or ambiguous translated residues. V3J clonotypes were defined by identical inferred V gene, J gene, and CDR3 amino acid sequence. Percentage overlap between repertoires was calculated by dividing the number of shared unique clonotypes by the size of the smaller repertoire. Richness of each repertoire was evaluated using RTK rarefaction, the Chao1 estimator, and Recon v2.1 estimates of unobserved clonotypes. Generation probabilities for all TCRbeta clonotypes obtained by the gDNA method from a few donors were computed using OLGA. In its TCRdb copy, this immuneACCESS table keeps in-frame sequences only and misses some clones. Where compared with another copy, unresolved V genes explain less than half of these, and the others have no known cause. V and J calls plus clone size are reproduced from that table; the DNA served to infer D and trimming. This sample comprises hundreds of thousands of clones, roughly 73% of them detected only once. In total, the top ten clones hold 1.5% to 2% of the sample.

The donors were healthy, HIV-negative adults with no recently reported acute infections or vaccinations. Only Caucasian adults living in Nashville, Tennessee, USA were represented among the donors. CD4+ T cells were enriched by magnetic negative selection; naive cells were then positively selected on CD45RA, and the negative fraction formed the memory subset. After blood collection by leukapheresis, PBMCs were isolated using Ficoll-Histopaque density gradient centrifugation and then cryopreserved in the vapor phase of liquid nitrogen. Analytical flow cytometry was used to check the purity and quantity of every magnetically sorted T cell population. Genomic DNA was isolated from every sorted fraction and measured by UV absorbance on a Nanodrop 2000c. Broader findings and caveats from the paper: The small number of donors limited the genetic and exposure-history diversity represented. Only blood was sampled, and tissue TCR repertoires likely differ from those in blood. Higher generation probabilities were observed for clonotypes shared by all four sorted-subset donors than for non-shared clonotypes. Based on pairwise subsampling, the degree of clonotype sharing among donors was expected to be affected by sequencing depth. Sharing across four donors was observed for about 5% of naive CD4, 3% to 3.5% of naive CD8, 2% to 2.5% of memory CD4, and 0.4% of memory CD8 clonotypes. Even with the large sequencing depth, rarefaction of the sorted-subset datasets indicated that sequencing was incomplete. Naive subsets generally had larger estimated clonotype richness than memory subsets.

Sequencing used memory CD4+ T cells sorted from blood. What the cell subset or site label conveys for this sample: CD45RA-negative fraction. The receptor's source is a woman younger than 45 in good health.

CDR3 loop: CASSESGVDTGELFF. The sequenced DNA is TGTGCCAGCAGTGAATCTGGGGTAGACACCGGGGAGCTGTTTTTT. The rearrangement joined TRBV2 to TRBJ2-2, with the D gene not confidently named. The CDR3 sequence holds 15 residues, the cysteine and phenylalanine included. The read is trimmed to its CDR3 DNA, 45 bases read in frame from base 1. The germline V gene sets CDR1 to SNHLY and CDR2 to FYNNEI. V sheds 2 bases and J sheds 3 bases, leaving 10 bases between their ends.